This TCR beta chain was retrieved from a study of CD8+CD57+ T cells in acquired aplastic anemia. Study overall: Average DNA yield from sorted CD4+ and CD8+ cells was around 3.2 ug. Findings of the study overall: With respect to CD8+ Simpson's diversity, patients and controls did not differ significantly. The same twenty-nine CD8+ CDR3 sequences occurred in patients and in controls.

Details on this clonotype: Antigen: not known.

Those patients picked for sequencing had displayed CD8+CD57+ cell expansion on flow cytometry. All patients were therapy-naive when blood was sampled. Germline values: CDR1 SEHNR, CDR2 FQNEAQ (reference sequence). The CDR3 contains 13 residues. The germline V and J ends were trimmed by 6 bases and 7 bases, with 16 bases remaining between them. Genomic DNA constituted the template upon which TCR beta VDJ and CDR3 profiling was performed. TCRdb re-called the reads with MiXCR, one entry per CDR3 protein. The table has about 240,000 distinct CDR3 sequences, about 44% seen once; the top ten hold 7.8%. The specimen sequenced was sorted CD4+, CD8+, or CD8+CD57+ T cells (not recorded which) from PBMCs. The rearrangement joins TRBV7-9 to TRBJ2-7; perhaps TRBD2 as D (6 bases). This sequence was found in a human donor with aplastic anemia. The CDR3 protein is CASRAGSLREQYF. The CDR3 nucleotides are TGTGCCAGCAGGGCGGGGAGTCTTCGGGAGCAGTACTTC.